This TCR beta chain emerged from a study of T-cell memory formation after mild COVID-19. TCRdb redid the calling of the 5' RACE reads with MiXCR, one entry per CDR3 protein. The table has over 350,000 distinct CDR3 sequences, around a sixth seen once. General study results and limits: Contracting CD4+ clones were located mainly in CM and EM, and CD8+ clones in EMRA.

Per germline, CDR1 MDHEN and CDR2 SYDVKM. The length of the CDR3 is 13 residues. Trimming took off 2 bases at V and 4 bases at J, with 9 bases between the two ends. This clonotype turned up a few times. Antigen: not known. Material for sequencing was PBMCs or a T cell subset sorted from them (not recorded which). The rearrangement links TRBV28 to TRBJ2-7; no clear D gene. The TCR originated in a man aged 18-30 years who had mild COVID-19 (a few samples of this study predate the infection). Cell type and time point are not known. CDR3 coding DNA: TGTGCCAGCAGTTTAACCTTAAATTACGAGCAGTACGTC. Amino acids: CASSLTLNYEQYV.